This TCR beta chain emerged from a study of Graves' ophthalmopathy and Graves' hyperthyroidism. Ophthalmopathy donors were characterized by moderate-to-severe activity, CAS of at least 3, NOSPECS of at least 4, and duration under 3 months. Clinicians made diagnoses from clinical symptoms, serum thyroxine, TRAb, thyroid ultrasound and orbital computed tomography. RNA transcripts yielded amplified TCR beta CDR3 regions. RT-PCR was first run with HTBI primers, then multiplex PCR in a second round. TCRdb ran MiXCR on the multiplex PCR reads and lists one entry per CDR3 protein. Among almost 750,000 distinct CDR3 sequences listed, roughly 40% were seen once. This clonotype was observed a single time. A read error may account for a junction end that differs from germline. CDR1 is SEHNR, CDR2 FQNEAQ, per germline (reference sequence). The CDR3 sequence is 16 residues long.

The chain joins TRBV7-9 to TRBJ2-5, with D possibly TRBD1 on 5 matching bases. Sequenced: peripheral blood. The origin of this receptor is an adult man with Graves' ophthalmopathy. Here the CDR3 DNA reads TGTGCCAGCAGCCAAGCAGGTGCAGGGTTCCAAGGGACCCAGTACTTC. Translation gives CASSQAGAGFQGTQYF. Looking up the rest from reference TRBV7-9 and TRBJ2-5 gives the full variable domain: DTGVSQNPRHKITKRGQNVTFRCDPISEHNRLYWYRQTLGQGPEFLTYFQNEAQLEKSRLLSDRFSAERPKGSFSTLEIQRTEQGDSAMYLCASSQAGAGFQGTQYFGPGTRLLVL.